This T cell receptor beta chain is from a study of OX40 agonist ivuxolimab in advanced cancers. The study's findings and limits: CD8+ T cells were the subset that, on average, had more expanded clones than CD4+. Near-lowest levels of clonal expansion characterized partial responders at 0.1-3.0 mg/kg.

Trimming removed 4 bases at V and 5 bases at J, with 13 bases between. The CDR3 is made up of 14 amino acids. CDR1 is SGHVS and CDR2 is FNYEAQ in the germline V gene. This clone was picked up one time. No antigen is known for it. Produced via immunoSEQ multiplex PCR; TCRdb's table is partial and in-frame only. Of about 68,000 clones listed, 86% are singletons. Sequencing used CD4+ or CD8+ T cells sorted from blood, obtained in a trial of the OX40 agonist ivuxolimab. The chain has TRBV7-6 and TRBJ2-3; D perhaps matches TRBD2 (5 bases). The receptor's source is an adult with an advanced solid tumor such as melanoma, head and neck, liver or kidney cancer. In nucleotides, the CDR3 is TGTGCCAGCAGCTCATTTGGCGAGGGAGATACGCAGTATTTT. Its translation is CASSSFGEGDTQYF.